The 6 T cell receptor beta chains listed next were all sequenced from one sample in a study of T cell responses to AZD1222 COVID-19 vaccine. The method was immunoSEQ multiplex PCR; TCRdb's version includes in-frame clones alone and lacks a portion of them. Here the sample spans 100,000 to 150,000 clones, approximately 89% being singletons. Sequencing was performed on peripheral blood, taken on day 0 of AZD1222 vaccination. These TCRs come from an adult in good health.

The V and J genes are TRBV18 and TRBJ1-1, with a tentative D call TRBD1 (6 bases). Germline assignment: CDR1 KGHSH and CDR2 LQKENI. The CDR3 loop spans 14 amino acids. V lost 3 bases to trimming and J lost 7 bases, with 15 bases between them. CDR3 amino acids: CASSPETGHFEAFF. CDR3 DNA: TGTGCCAGCTCACCCGAGACAGGCCATTTTGAAGCTTTCTTT.

V and J are TRBV27 and TRBJ2-7, with D unclear. The germline V gene has CDR1 MNHEY and CDR2 SMNVEV (reference sequence). The CDR3 extends over 12 amino acids. V lost 0 bases, J lost 4 bases, and 4 bases lay in between. The CDR3 DNA follows: TGTGCCAGCAGTTTATCAGGGTACGAGCAGTACTTC. This translates into CASSLSGYEQYF.

J is TRBJ2-3 and V is TRBV5-1; D remains ambiguous. From germline, CDR1 is SGHRS and CDR2 YFSETQ. This CDR3 comprises 14 residues. Trimming shortened V by 2 bases and J by 6 bases, and 13 bases separated the two germline ends. The CDR3 protein is CASSFSFLGDTQYF. In DNA, the CDR3 is TGCGCCAGCAGCTTCAGTTTCCTCGGGGATACGCAGTATTTT.

This rearrangement joins TRBV11-3 to TRBJ1-3; the D is unclear. CDR3 length: 12 residues. Germline loops: CDR1 SGHNT, CDR2 YENEEA. V was clipped by 5 bases and J by 2 bases, with 4 bases between them. Written as DNA, the CDR3 is TGTGCCAGCAGCCCTCCTGGAAACACCATATATTTT. This gives the protein CASSPPGNTIYF.

This chain connects TRBV25-1 to TRBJ2-3, with 8 bases matching TRBD1. The trim removed 4 bases at V and 0 bases at J, leaving 9 bases unmatched. The germline V gene has CDR1 MGHDK and CDR2 SYGVNS. The CDR3 is 17 amino acids. The CDR3 nucleotides are TGTGCCAGCAGTGCGCGCCCCGGGACAGGTAGCACAGATACGCAGTATTTT. Protein product: CASSARPGTGSTDTQYF.

Here the CDR3 DNA reads TGCGCCAGCAGCCTGCAGCGGAGCTCCTACAATGAGCAGTTCTTC. The encoded protein is CASSLQRSSYNEQFF. The J gene is TRBJ2-1, the V gene TRBV4-1; tentative D call: TRBD2 (5 bases). V was trimmed by 4 bases and J by 0 bases, leaving 10 bases between them. CDR1 and CDR2 (germline): MGHRA, YSYEKL. The CDR3 has 15 residues.